Listed here is a single TCR beta chain. Its antigen is not known. The germline V gene encodes CDR1 SGHRS and CDR2 YFSETQ. J lost 0 bases, V lost 3 bases, and 17 bases had no gene match. The CDR3 contains 22 residues. The data are from a study of neurological immune-mediated disorders. Study overall: Multiple sclerosis patients (n of about 35) included 31 with relapsing-remitting and 3 with secondary progressive disease. Study findings and constraints: No CDR3 amino acid sequences were shared by expanded clones across subjects, suggesting private repertoires in all groups.

The sorted libraries drew on over 900,000 T cells that were CD4+ or CD8+. TCRdb recomputed calls from the 5' RACE reads with MiXCR, one row per CDR3 protein. The sample has 40,000 to 55,000 distinct CDR3 sequences, around 5.8% seen once; the top ten hold approximately 1.3%. The sequenced material came from CD4+ T cells from blood. This chain joins TRBV5-1 and TRBJ2-4; 14 positions match TRBD2. This clonotype was sampled from a woman between 18 and 30 years old with multiple sclerosis. The CDR3 here is CASSSRLPGLAGDHLAKNIQYF. The CDR3 DNA is TGCGCCAGCAGCTCGAGACTACCGGGACTAGCGGGGGACCATCTAGCCAAAAACATTCAGTACTTC.